These 15 T cell receptor beta chains came from one sample sequenced in a study of cytomegalovirus exposure and HLA in healthy donors. Data came from immunoSEQ multiplex PCR; TCRdb stores just in-frame clones and leaves some out. The data show some 150,000 clones, approximately 90% seen once. Sequencing was carried out using PBMCs. Receptors were obtained from a man between 18 and 35 years old in good health and CMV-seronegative.

The chain couples TRBV5-1 to TRBJ2-1, with TRBD1 identical over 10 bases. The V segment lost 2 bases and the J segment 0 bases; nucleotides outside the gene matches: 5. From germline, CDR1 is SGHRS and CDR2 YFSETQ. The CDR3 covers 17 residues. Here the CDR3 reads CASSFGQGDFSYNEQFF. CDR3 sequence (DNA): TGCGCCAGCAGCTTCGGACAGGGGGACTTCTCCTACAATGAGCAGTTCTTC.

The chain joins TRBV6-4 to TRBJ1-5; possible D gene TRBD1, 5 bases. Deletions cut 3 bases from V and 7 bases from J, with 13 bases between. Germline-derived CDR1 and CDR2 are MRHNA and SNTAGT. The CDR3 totals 14 residues. CDR3 region: CASSEGQGGQPQHF. CDR3 nucleotide sequence: TGTGCCAGCAGTGAGGGGCAGGGAGGCCAGCCCCAGCATTTT.

The V gene is TRBV5-1, the J gene TRBJ2-2, with 8 bases lining up with TRBD1. This CDR3 contains 13 residues. V trimming: 6 bases; J trimming: 3 bases; junction bases outside the gene matches: 1. Germline values: CDR1 SGHRS, CDR2 YFSETQ. The CDR3: CASNRGDTGELFF. CDR3 in DNA: TGCGCCAGCAACAGGGGGGACACCGGGGAGCTGTTTTTT.

J is TRBJ1-3 and V is TRBV27, with D possibly matching TRBD1 (6 bases). The CDR3 consists of 16 residues. Trimming removed 6 bases from V and 0 bases from J, with 15 bases in between. Germline V gene sequence: CDR1 MNHEY, CDR2 SMNVEV (reference sequence). The CDR3 reads CASRSITGISGNTIYF. CDR3 nucleotide sequence: TGTGCCAGCAGATCGATAACAGGGATCTCTGGAAACACCATATATTTT.

This clone was observed once. The chain is built from TRBV5-1 and TRBJ2-1; 8 positions agree with TRBD1. The CDR3 covers 14 residues. The V and J ends lost 4 bases and 8 bases, in that order; junction bases with no gene match: 8. CDR1 and CDR2 (germline): SGHRS, YFSETQ. The CDR3 protein is CASSPETGDDEQFF. CDR3 nucleotides: TGCGCCAGCAGCCCGGAGACAGGGGACGATGAGCAGTTCTTC.

A single count supports this clone. The chain links TRBV19 to TRBJ1-5, with a possible D match to TRBD1 (5 bases). V gave up 5 bases and J gave up 2 bases, with 13 bases separating them. This CDR3 is 15 amino acids long. CDR1 is LNHDA and CDR2 is SQIVND in the germline V gene (reference sequence). CDR3 in DNA: TGTGCCAGTAGTGTGCAGGGTGAGGGCAATCAGCCCCAGCATTTT. Protein product: CASSVQGEGNQPQHF.

This clone showed up just once. The rearrangement joins TRBV13 to TRBJ2-7, with a tentative D call TRBD2 (6 bases). V lost 8 bases and J lost 2, with 16 bases in between. Germline CDR1 and CDR2: PRHDT and FYEKMQ (reference sequence). The CDR3 spans 14 residues. CDR3 region: CASVGGRGPYEQYF. CDR3 in DNA: TGTGCCAGCGTGGGGGGAAGGGGACCCTACGAGCAGTACTTC.

J is TRBJ2-3 and V is TRBV9, with 7 nucleotides matching TRBD1. The CDR3 covers 14 residues. The V gene end was trimmed by 4 bases and the J gene end by 4 bases; junction bases not matched to a gene: 6. Germline V lookup: CDR1 SGDLS, CDR2 YYNGEE. The CDR3 DNA reads as TGTGCCAGCAGCATTCGACAGGGAGCAGATACGCAGTATTTT. This codes for CASSIRQGADTQYF.

The chain has TRBV19 and TRBJ1-2; D is undetermined. This CDR3 has 15 amino acids. The V and J ends lost 2 bases and 2 bases respectively, with 12 bases between them. Germline V gene lookup returns CDR1 LNHDA and CDR2 SQIVND (reference sequence). CDR3 sequence: CASSISRGNNYGYTF. The CDR3 DNA follows: TGTGCCAGTAGTATAAGTCGGGGAAACAACTATGGCTACACCTTC.

V gene TRBV7-2 combines with J gene TRBJ1-1; D unresolved. The ends were cut back, 5 bases at V and 2 bases at J, with 18 bases in the middle. Germline V gene data show CDR1 as SGHTA and CDR2 as FQGNSA. The CDR3 is 16 amino acids. The CDR3 here is CASSPEWTRGNTEAFF. The CDR3 coding sequence is TGTGCCAGCAGCCCCGAATGGACTCGGGGTAACACTGAAGCTTTCTTT.

This clone was seen a single time. The chain uses TRBV5-6 and TRBJ2-1, with 10 bases matching TRBD1. In germline, CDR1 is SGHDT, CDR2 YYEEEE. The CDR3 spans 16 residues. Trimming took 4 bases from V and 3 from J; bases not matched to a gene: 7. The CDR3, as DNA: TGTGCCAGCAGCCGACAGGGGGCGGGGGTCTACAATGAGCAGTTCTTC. The encoded protein is CASSRQGAGVYNEQFF.

V and J are TRBV10-2 and TRBJ2-3; TRBD2 might be the D (5 bases). Trimming cost V 2 bases and J 5 bases, with 14 bases left between them. The CDR3 is made up of 15 amino acids. Germline V gene sequence: CDR1 WSHSY, CDR2 SAAADI. The CDR3 is CASSEIGEKVDTQYF. The CDR3 DNA sequence: TGCGCCAGCAGTGAGATCGGGGAGAAAGTAGATACGCAGTATTTT.

CDR3: CASSLLGLGVNEQFF. CDR3 nucleotides: TGTGCCAGCAGTTTATTGGGACTAGGTGTCAATGAGCAGTTCTTC. The chain is built from TRBV27 and TRBJ2-1; 8 nucleotides align to TRBD2. Germline assignment: CDR1 MNHEY and CDR2 SMNVEV (reference sequence). The CDR3 is made up of 15 amino acids. The J segment lost 6 bases and the V segment lost 1 base, leaving 5 bases of the junction unmatched.

V and J are TRBV29-1 and TRBJ1-2; 8 bases align to TRBD1. CDR1 SQVTM and CDR2 ANQGSEA come from the germline V gene. After removal of 4 bases from V and 4 bases from J, the junction contained 8 bases not matched to a gene. The CDR3 length is 14 residues. The chain's CDR3 is CSVADRGDFYGYTF. CDR3 DNA sequence: TGCAGCGTTGCCGACAGGGGAGATTTCTATGGCTACACCTTC.

A single count supports this clone. This chain links TRBV5-4 with TRBJ2-7; 12 nucleotides agree with TRBD2. After removal of 4 bases from V and 0 bases from J, the junction contained 2 bases not matched to a gene. Germline V lookup: CDR1 SGHNT, CDR2 YYREEE (reference sequence). The CDR3 extends over 15 amino acids. The CDR3 sequence is CASSPGLAGSYEQYF. CDR3 in DNA: TGTGCCAGCAGCCCGGGACTAGCGGGCTCCTACGAGCAGTACTTC.